These 4 T cell receptor beta chains were all obtained from the same sample, sequenced in a study of OX40 agonist ivuxolimab in advanced cancers. Measured with immunoSEQ multiplex PCR; TCRdb has only the in-frame clones, and not every one. Among more than 70,000 clones listed, roughly nine tenths were seen once. The source material was CD4+ or CD8+ T cells sorted from blood, sampled in a trial of the OX40 agonist ivuxolimab. All receptors come from an adult with an advanced solid tumor such as melanoma, head and neck, liver or kidney cancer.

V usage is TRBV6-6 and J usage is TRBJ2-7; TRBD2 aligns across 12 bases. V was clipped by 6 bases and J by 6 bases; unmatched bases: 6. This CDR3 is built from 14 residues. Germline V gives CDR1 MNHNY, CDR2 SVGAGI (reference sequence). CDR3 protein: CASRTSGRAGEQYF. The CDR3 coding sequence is TGTGCCAGCAGGACTAGCGGGAGAGCGGGCGAGCAGTACTTC.

Note on this clone: An end of the junction does not agree with germline; a read error may underlie this. The chain joins TRBV6-5 to TRBJ2-5, with 7 bases fitting TRBD1. This CDR3 region has 15 residues. CDR1 and CDR2 from the germline V gene are MNHEY and SVGAGI. CDR3 sequence reads: CASSYSLTGLETQYF. The CDR3 DNA reads TGTGCCAGCAGCTACTCCCTGACAGGGTTAGAGACCCAGTACTTC.

This clone was recorded a few times. V gene TRBV5-5 combines with J gene TRBJ2-5, with 8 nucleotides matching TRBD1. V dropped 0 bases and J dropped 2; count of bases not matched to a gene: 6. Germline V gene sequence: CDR1 SGHKS, CDR2 YYEKEE (reference sequence). The CDR3 totals 16 residues. Written as DNA, the CDR3 is TGTGCCAGCAGCTTGGGGCAGGGGGCCGGGCAAGAGACCCAGTACTTC. This codes for CASSLGQGAGQETQYF.

The chain employs TRBV7-2 and TRBJ2-3; no definite D call. Germline CDR1 and CDR2: SGHTA and FQGNSA. The CDR3 extends over 13 amino acids. The germline V and J ends were trimmed by 3 bases and 2 bases, with 6 bases remaining between them. CDR3 amino acids: CASSFLATDTQYF. DNA of the CDR3: TGTGCCAGCAGCTTTTTGGCCACAGATACGCAGTATTTT. The whole variable domain, remainder taken from reference TRBV7-2 and TRBJ2-3, is GAGVSQSPSNKVTEKGKDVELRCDPISGHTALYWYRQSLGQGLEFLIYFQGNSAPDKSGLPSDRFSAERTGGSVSTLTIQRTQQEDSAVYLCASSFLATDTQYFGPGTRLTVL.